The clone carrying this T cell receptor (beta chain) was seen a few times. A much larger clonotype is one base distant, so this may be a read error. Amplified regions were TCR beta CDR3 sequences from RNA transcripts. The HTBI set primed first-round TCR CDR3 RT-PCR. TCRdb passed the multiplex PCR reads through MiXCR, listing each CDR3 protein once. The sample holds 250,000 or so distinct CDR3 sequences, about 14% seen once. The sample is drawn from a study of T cells in Graves' hyperthyroidism and ophthalmopathy. The sequence derives from a woman aged 40 to 49 with Graves' hyperthyroidism that later progressed to Graves' ophthalmopathy. Sequencing used blood.

CDR3 bases: TGTGTCAGCAGGAGACACCCCAATCAGCCCCAGCATTTT. Translation: CVSRRHPNQPQHF. V is TRBV2 and J is TRBJ1-5; no firm D call. This CDR3 has 13 residues. In germline, CDR1 is SNHLY, CDR2 FYNNEI.